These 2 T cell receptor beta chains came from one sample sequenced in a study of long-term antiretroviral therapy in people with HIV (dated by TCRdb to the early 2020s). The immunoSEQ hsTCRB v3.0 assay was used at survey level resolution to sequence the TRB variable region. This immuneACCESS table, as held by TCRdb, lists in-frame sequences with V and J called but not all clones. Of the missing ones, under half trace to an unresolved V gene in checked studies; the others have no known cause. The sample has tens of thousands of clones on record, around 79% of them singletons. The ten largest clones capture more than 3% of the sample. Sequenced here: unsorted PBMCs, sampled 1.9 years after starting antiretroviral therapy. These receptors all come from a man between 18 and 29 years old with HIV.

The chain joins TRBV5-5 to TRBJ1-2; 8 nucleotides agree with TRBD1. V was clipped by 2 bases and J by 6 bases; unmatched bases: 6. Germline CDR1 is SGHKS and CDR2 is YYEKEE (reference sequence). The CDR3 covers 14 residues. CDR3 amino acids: CASSLTGQGHGYTF. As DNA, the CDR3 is TGTGCCAGCAGCTTAACTGGACAGGGTCATGGCTACACCTTC.

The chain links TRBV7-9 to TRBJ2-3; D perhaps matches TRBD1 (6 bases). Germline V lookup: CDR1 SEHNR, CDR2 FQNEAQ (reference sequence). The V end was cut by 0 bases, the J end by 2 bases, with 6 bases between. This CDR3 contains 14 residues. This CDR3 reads CASSLAGATDTQYF. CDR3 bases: TGTGCCAGCAGCTTAGCGGGGGCCACAGATACGCAGTATTTT. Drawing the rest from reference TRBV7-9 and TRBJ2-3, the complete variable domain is DTGVSQNPRHKITKRGQNVTFRCDPISEHNRLYWYRQTLGQGPEFLTYFQNEAQLEKSRLLSDRFSAERPKGSFSTLEIQRTEQGDSAMYLCASSLAGATDTQYFGPGTRLTVL.